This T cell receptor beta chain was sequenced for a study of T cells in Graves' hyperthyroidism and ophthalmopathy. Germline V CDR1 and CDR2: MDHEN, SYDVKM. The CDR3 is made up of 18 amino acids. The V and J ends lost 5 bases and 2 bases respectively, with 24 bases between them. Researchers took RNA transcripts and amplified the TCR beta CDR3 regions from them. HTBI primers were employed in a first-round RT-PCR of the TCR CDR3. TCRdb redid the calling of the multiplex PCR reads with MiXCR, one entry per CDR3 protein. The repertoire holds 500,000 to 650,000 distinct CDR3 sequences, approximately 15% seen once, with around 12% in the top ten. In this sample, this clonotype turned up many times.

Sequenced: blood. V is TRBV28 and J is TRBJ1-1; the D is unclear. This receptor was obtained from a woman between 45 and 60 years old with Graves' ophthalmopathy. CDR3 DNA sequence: TGTGCCAGCAGTAGCGGGAGAAATGCAAAACTCGCAAACACTGAAGCTTTCTTT. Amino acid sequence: CASSSGRNAKLANTEAFF.